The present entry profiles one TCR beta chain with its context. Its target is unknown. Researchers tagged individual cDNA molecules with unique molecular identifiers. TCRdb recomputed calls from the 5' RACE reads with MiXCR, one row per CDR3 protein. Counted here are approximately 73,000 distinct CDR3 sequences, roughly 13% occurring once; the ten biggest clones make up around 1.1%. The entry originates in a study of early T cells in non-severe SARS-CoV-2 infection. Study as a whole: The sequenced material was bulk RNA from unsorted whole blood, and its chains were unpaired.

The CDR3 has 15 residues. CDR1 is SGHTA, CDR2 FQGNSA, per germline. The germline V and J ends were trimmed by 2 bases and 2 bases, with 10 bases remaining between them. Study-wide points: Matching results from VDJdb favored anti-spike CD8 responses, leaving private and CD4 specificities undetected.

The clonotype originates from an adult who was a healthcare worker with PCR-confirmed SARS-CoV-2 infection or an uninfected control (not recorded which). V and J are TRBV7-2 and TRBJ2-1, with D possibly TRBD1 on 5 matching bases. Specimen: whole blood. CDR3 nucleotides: TGTGCCAGCAGCTTAAAGGGGATCACCTACAATGAGCAGTTCTTC. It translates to CASSLKGITYNEQFF.